A single T cell receptor beta chain is shown here with its context. Its antigen remains undetermined. One base away there is no much larger clone; base qualities are not given. These data come from a study of blood T cell repertoires in COVID-19 (dated by TCRdb to the early 2020s). Describing the broader study: Samples from collaborators originated in the United States, Italy and Spain and spanned both the acute and convalescent phases of COVID-19. The prospective study material was composed of cDNA or gDNA derived from T cells, B-cell-depleted T cells, or PBMCs. The dataset comprised deeply sampled blood TCRbeta repertoires from subjects exposed to, actively infected with, or recovered from COVID-19. A freely available public database, intended as a resource for researchers studying the immune response to SARS-CoV-2, is where the repertoires were released. The samples were drawn from the first 160 participants of the ongoing ImmuneRACE study and from over a thousand subjects provided by 6 global collaborators. Sample metadata almost always included a de-identified subject ID, COVID-19 status, age in years and sex. Where HLA class I and class II types were available, the types were taken from metadata supplied by the sample provider, not from assay-based typing. The study at large found these results: The amount of clinical and demographic metadata varied by source and participant and was provided uncurated.

The CDR3 sequence holds 14 residues, the cysteine and phenylalanine included. Kept here is only the CDR3 DNA, which spans 42 bases and is read in frame from base 1. In the germline V gene (reference sequence), CDR1 corresponds to DFQATT and CDR2 to SNEGSKA. Trimming at the junction amounts to 3 bases on V and 0 bases on J, and the germline ends lie 6 bases apart. The collaborating institutions used their own protocols to collect whole blood in K2EDTA tubes. For TCRbeta analysis, collaborators shipped samples in one of three forms: frozen whole blood, isolated PBMCs, or DNA extracted from either of those sample types. TCRbeta CDR3 regions were amplified from genomic DNA using the immunoSEQ Assay, a bias-controlled multiplex PCR. From the authors' description of their analysis: Within the assay, amplification of reference gene primers was used to estimate how many nucleated cells each sample contained. Sequence reads were collapsed and filtered to measure the absolute abundance of every unique TCRbeta CDR3 rearrangement. For each sample, productive Simpson clonality was calculated as the square root of Simpson's diversity index across productive rearrangements. The immuneACCESS repertoire file appears here via TCRdb, limited to in-frame rearrangements. These files lack a portion of the clones; in checked studies, under half of the deficit traces to unresolved V genes, and the cause of the others is not known. Clone size and the V and J calls come from that table; the DNA yielded D and trimming. The sample table records around 86,000 clones; about nine tenths of these occur just once. 4.5% to 6% of the sample rests with the top ten.

This sequence originates from a woman aged 80 or over with acute or convalescent COVID-19. The sequence joins TRBV20-1 to TRBJ1-6, with no confidently assigned D gene. Sequencing was performed on peripheral blood. The nucleotide sequence is given as TGCAGTGCTAGTGCGAGCTCCTATAATTCACCCCTCCACTTT. Translated, it reads CSASASSYNSPLHF.